Each of the 19 T cell receptor beta chains below was sequenced from the same sample in a study of shared T cell receptors in the human thymus. TCRdb's table, derived via immunoSEQ multiplex PCR, lists solely in-frame clones and lacks some. Among some 760,000 clones listed, 70% to 90% were seen once. These data also formed part of another study, on human thymus T cells.

The sample taken for sequencing was thymocytes. Every receptor here comes from a girl in the first two years of life with a congenital heart defect.

The chain is built from TRBV7-9 and TRBJ2-3, with 7 bases that match TRBD2. V was pared by 4 bases and J by 2 bases, with 9 bases of the junction left unmatched. CDR1 is SEHNR and CDR2 is FQNEAQ in the germline V gene (reference sequence). CDR3 length: 16 residues. The CDR3 protein is CASSSGGIWLTDTQYF. For the CDR3, the DNA is TGTGCCAGCAGCTCCGGGGGGATCTGGCTCACAGATACGCAGTATTTT.

The CDR3 DNA reads TGTGCCAGCAGCTTGGCGGACTCCCTCCGACCTACTGAGCAGTTCTTC. This gives the protein CASSLADSLRPTEQFF. V and J are TRBV5-5 and TRBJ2-1; a weak D match, TRBD2 (5 bases). Germline V gene sequence: CDR1 SGHKS, CDR2 YYEKEE (reference sequence). This CDR3 comprises 16 residues. The germline V and J ends were trimmed by 0 bases and 9 bases, with 19 bases remaining between them.

This chain connects TRBV6-1 to TRBJ2-5; D gene ambiguous. Between the trimmed V and J ends, which lost 2 bases and 1 base, there was a span of 8 bases. This CDR3 contains 14 residues. CDR1 is MNHNS, CDR2 SASEGT, per germline. This chain's CDR3 is CASSEKWAQETQYF. DNA for the CDR3: TGTGCCAGCAGTGAAAAGTGGGCCCAAGAGACCCAGTACTTC.

In its sample, this clone was seen once. The chain has TRBV7-2 and TRBJ1-1; D possibly corresponds to TRBD1 (5 bases). Between the trimmed V and J ends, which lost 5 bases and 4 bases, there was a span of 14 bases. The CDR3 extends over 14 amino acids. CDR1 SGHTA and CDR2 FQGNSA come from the germline V gene. This CDR3 reads CASSRLTGPTEAFF. The DNA for the CDR3 is TGTGCCAGCAGCCGGCTAACAGGCCCCACTGAAGCTTTCTTT.

This chain connects TRBV6-5 to TRBJ1-4; possible D gene TRBD1, 6 bases. The V gene's germline CDR1 is MNHEY and CDR2 SVGAGI. Trimming took off 6 bases at V and 1 base at J, with 9 bases between the two ends. The CDR3 is made up of 14 amino acids. CDR3 nucleotide sequence: TGTGCCAGCAGACTCAGGGGAACTAATGAAAAACTGTTTTTT. Protein: CASRLRGTNEKLFF.

This clone showed up just once. The chain is built from TRBV7-2 and TRBJ2-3, with 8 bases that match TRBD2. Germline V lookup: CDR1 SGHTA, CDR2 FQGNSA. V dropped 1 base and J dropped 10; count of bases not matched to a gene: 10. The CDR3 contains 15 residues. The CDR3, as DNA: TGTGCCAGCAGCTTAGTATGGTCGGGGGGGCATGCGCAGTATTTT. Residues: CASSLVWSGGHAQYF.

The chain links TRBV4-2 to TRBJ2-3; 14 bases align to TRBD2. The CDR3 is 18 residues long. Per the germline V gene, CDR1 is LGHNA and CDR2 is YNFKEQ. With V trimmed by 0 bases and J by 5 bases, 7 bases remained unmatched. CDR3 residues: CASSQEKGLAGVGDTQYF. CDR3 coding DNA: TGTGCCAGCAGCCAAGAGAAGGGACTAGCGGGGGTGGGAGATACGCAGTATTTT.

The chain has TRBV10-1 and TRBJ1-2; perhaps TRBD1 as D (5 bases). This CDR3 comprises 14 residues. Trimming took 8 bases from V and 4 from J, leaving 17 bases between them. Germline assignment: CDR1 WNHNN and CDR2 SYGVQD (reference sequence). This CDR3 reads CASGSSGKGYGYTF. In nucleotides, the CDR3 is TGCGCCAGCGGATCCTCAGGGAAGGGCTATGGCTACACCTTC.

The chain's CDR3 is CASSHRGYNEQFF. The CDR3 coding sequence is TGTGCCAGCAGCCACAGGGGCTACAATGAGCAGTTCTTC. The chain recombines TRBV5-5 with TRBJ2-1, with 7 positions matching TRBD1. In germline, CDR1 is SGHKS, CDR2 YYEKEE (reference sequence). The CDR3 is 13 amino acids. V gave up 4 bases and J gave up 3 bases; unmatched junction bases: 1.

V usage is TRBV5-1 and J usage is TRBJ1-1, with D possibly matching TRBD1 (6 bases). V was trimmed by 0 bases and J by 3 bases, leaving 9 bases between them. This CDR3 has 14 residues. Germline V gives CDR1 SGHRS, CDR2 YFSETQ. CDR3: CASSLGRTDTEAFF. CDR3 sequence (DNA): TGCGCCAGCAGCTTGGGGAGGACAGACACTGAAGCTTTCTTT.

There are a few counts of this clone. This rearrangement joins TRBV7-9 to TRBJ1-1; 7 nucleotides align to TRBD1. The CDR3 runs to 18 residues. V was clipped by 0 bases and J by 3 bases; unmatched bases: 13. The germline gives CDR1 SEHNR, CDR2 FQNEAQ (reference sequence). The CDR3 loop is CASSLAPPRGKSDTEAFF. The CDR3 DNA reads TGTGCCAGCAGCTTAGCTCCCCCCAGGGGGAAATCGGACACTGAAGCTTTCTTT.

The rearrangement joins TRBV28 to TRBJ2-7; a possible D gene is TRBD2 (6 bases). Germline-derived CDR1 and CDR2 are MDHEN and SYDVKM. Deletions cut 6 bases from V and 0 bases from J, with 18 bases between. The CDR3 is made up of 16 amino acids. CDR3 amino acids: CASRKPGLPRSYEQYF. The CDR3 bases are TGTGCCAGCAGAAAACCGGGACTCCCTCGCTCCTACGAGCAGTACTTC.

This clone was detected only a few times. The J gene is TRBJ2-7, the V gene TRBV19; TRBD1 aligns across 8 bases. This CDR3 contains 18 residues. CDR1 is LNHDA and CDR2 is SQIVND in the germline V gene (reference sequence). The ends lost 6 bases at V and 2 bases at J; junction bases unmatched: 18. The CDR3 nucleotides read TGTGCCAGTAGCCCGACAGGGGCCGGCAGCAAGGGACCCTACGAGCAGTACTTC. This gives the protein CASSPTGAGSKGPYEQYF. The full variable domain, its missing parts supplied by reference TRBV19 and TRBJ2-7, is DGGITQSPKYLFRKEGQNVTLSCEQNLNHDAMYWYRQDPGQGLRLIYYSQIVNDFQKGDIAEGYSVSREKKESFPLTVTSAQKNPTAFYLCASSPTGAGSKGPYEQYFGPGTRLTVT.

The chain recombines TRBV6-1 with TRBJ1-2; 7 bases align to TRBD1. In germline, CDR1 is MNHNS, CDR2 SASEGT. The V and J ends lost 4 bases and 8 bases, in that order; junction bases with no gene match: 13. The CDR3 extends over 15 amino acids. The CDR3 loop reads CASSGLSVRGRGYTF. DNA for the CDR3: TGTGCCAGCAGTGGATTGTCAGTGAGGGGGCGAGGCTACACCTTC.

This chain joins TRBV30 and TRBJ1-6; possibly TRBD1 for D (5 bases). Looked up from germline, CDR1 is GTSNPN and CDR2 is SVGIG (reference sequence). The CDR3 sequence is 12 residues long. Trimming took off 2 bases at V and 11 bases at J, with 10 bases between the two ends. The CDR3 DNA sequence: TGTGCCTGGAGTTCGGGGGGTGCACCCCTCCACTTT. Translation: CAWSSGGAPLHF. The entire variable domain, with the rest obtained from reference TRBV30 and TRBJ1-6, is as follows: SQTIHQWPATLVQPVGSPLSLECTVEGTSNPNLYWYRQAAGRGLQLLFYSVGIGQISSEVPQNLSASRPQDRQFILSSKKLLLSDSGFYLCAWSSGGAPLHFGNGTRLTVT.

V gene TRBV27 combines with J gene TRBJ1-1, with TRBD1 matching over 8 bases. Trimming cost V 1 base and J 4 bases; bases outside gene matches: 2. CDR3 size: 14 residues. Per the germline V gene, CDR1 is MNHEY and CDR2 is SMNVEV (reference sequence). CDR3 loop: CASSLYRGVTEAFF. In DNA form, the CDR3 reads TGTGCCAGCAGTTTATACAGGGGGGTCACTGAAGCTTTCTTT.

CDR3 coding DNA: TGTGCCAGCAGCCTCCGGGACAGCAACTACGAGCAGTACTTC. Its protein is CASSLRDSNYEQYF. The chain has TRBV6-5 and TRBJ2-7, with TRBD1 matching 7 bases. After removal of 6 bases from V and 3 bases from J, the junction contained 8 bases not matched to a gene. The CDR3 runs to 14 residues. Germline values: CDR1 MNHEY, CDR2 SVGAGI.

This rearrangement joins TRBV19 to TRBJ1-2; 11 bases are a match to TRBD1. CDR1 and CDR2 (germline): LNHDA, SQIVND (reference sequence). The CDR3 has 14 amino acids. Trimming took 9 bases from V and 8 from J; bases not matched to a gene: 11. The CDR3: CASLRVGQGVGYTF. In nucleotides, the CDR3 is TGTGCCAGCCTTCGTGTGGGACAGGGGGTCGGCTACACCTTC.

This CDR3 is CASRTPRGPRCCEQYF. The CDR3 DNA is TGTGCCAGCAGAACCCCCCGGGGTCCACGTTGTTGCGAGCAGTACTTC. The rearrangement links TRBV7-3 to TRBJ2-7; D is possibly TRBD2 (5 bases). V gave up 6 bases and J gave up 6 bases, with 24 bases separating them. Germline V CDR1 and CDR2: SGHTA, FQGTGA. This CDR3 has 16 residues.